This TCR beta chain stems from a study of beta chain features in type 1 diabetes (dated by TCRdb to 2016 to 2018). At the level of the whole study: No differences in mean age, gender distribution, total cell number or subset yield were found between patients and healthy donors. A total of some 100,000,000 sorted cells were examined across all samples, and a strong correlation was observed between cell number per subset and RNA yield. In the study, recently diagnosed type 1 diabetes patients and matched healthy donors were compared on the TCRB repertoires of their sorted circulating CD4+ T cell subsets. Naive and central memory subsets were obtained from all 28 donors, but regulatory and stem cell-like memory subsets were isolated from only 8 patients and about 8 healthy donors.

Here is what the overall study found, with its caveats: Only small numbers of individuals were included in the HLA sub-analyses, which left unresolved whether HLA type had any influence on TCRB rearrangement. Because cDNA was sequenced instead of genomic DNA, activated cells with high expression could be over-represented, although the groups did not differ in activation or CD3 levels. A moderate but significant shortening of TCRB CDR3 length was observed in type 1 diabetes patients in all four CD4+ subsets. At VDJ recombination sites, patients with type 1 diabetes made fewer insertions and deleted more nucleotides, a pattern implying thymic rearrangement abnormalities. Naive, central memory and regulatory TCRB repertoires appeared to be more similar among patients than among healthy donors. PCR may preferentially amplify shorter templates, but because patient and control samples were amplified and corrected together, any resulting skew would affect both groups equally.

Notes on this clone: Which antigen it targets is not known. No base quality values were provided; no much bigger clone lies one nucleotide off.

All of the isolated RNA was reverse transcribed with the High Capacity cDNA Reverse Transcription Kit, so expressed TCRB transcripts were sequenced. Naive, central memory and regulatory T cell samples underwent deep immunoSEQ sequencing, averaging about 3.57 million total reads per sample. After sorted cells were lysed in RLT buffer, RNA was extracted with DNase-treated RNeasy Micro or Mini kits, with the choice depending on cell number. To prevent cross-contamination, each cell subset was processed individually, whereas patient and healthy donor samples were processed jointly. The immunoSEQ multiplex PCR was used to amplify TCRB sequences from cDNA, yielding 87-bp fragments that span the CDR3 region. Sequencing of the amplicons was done on the Illumina HiSeq platform. Per the original workflow: PCR bias was corrected computationally using synthetic template baselines, and reads within Hamming distance 2 were collapsed, with unmergeable singletons discarded. By aligning reads against IMGT, V, D and J genes, CDR3 length, and insertions or deletions at six rearrangement sites were assigned. Within each subset, clonotype counts were normalized to sorted cell number, and only after that were true diversity and Gini coefficients computed with the tcR R package. Repertoire sharing was quantified using the overlap coefficient calculated on TCRB nucleotide sequences. Out-of-frame TCRB sequences from naive cells were analyzed as a proxy for the pre-selection repertoire. Not all clones reach the TCRdb copy of this immuneACCESS table, which keeps in-frame sequences only. Checked studies attribute under half of the gap to unresolved V genes and leave the rest unexplained. D and trimming were read from the DNA, whereas the V and J calls and clone size are those reported in that table. Here the sample has about 360,000 clones; roughly 12% occur a single time. Roughly 0.017% of the sample is in the top ten clones.

A single peripheral blood draw of around 100 mL on average was collected from each donor into heparinised tubes. A BD FACSAria II was used to sort naive, central memory, regulatory and stem cell-like memory CD4+ T cells with a panel that included CD45RO, CCR7, CD25, CD127, CD95 and CD27. A purity above 98% was achieved for all sorted populations. PBMCs were isolated right away by Lymphoprep density gradient centrifugation and were stained directly, without culture. So that batch effects would be minimized, each experiment stained and sorted samples in pairs, pairing one healthy donor with one patient. The germline ends are 20 bases apart after V is trimmed by 5 bases and J by 6 bases. CDR1 and CDR2 were assigned from the germline V gene as SQVTM and ANQGSEA. Its CDR3 holds 14 amino acids, cysteine through phenylalanine. Left in the record is the CDR3 DNA by itself, 42 bases read in frame from the first base.

The receptor comes from a man aged 18 to 35 in good health. The chain is assembled from TRBV29-1 and TRBJ2-7, with the D gene not confidently named. Sequenced input: naive CD4+ T cells from blood. The cell subset or site label, as the study defines it: true naive CD4+ T cells. The nucleotide sequence is TGCAGCGTTAACGACCGATGGCTATCGGGCGAGCAGTACTTC. It codes for CSVNDRWLSGEQYF.